Sequencing of this T cell receptor (beta chain) was carried out in a study of blood T cell repertoires in COVID-19. Looking at the study overall: Sites across the United States, Italy and Spain contributed samples from acute and convalescent COVID-19. Sources were T cells, B-cell-depleted T cells, or PBMCs; the material itself was cDNA or gDNA.

Methods used by the authors: Quantification of nucleated cells was approximated via reference gene primer amplification. Repertoires were generated with immunoSEQ multiplex PCR, while TCRdb's copy carries only in-frame clones and drops some. V, J and clone size derive from that table, while D and trimming were established from the DNA sequence. Found here are about 200,000 clones, over 70% of them singletons; the top ten hold less than 7%. The receptor's source is a man in his 60s with acute or convalescent COVID-19. What was sequenced was peripheral blood.

CDR3: CASSPRHGSNEQFF. CDR3 sequence (DNA): TGTGCCAGCAGCCCAAGACACGGTAGTAATGAGCAGTTCTTC. V gene TRBV7-9 combines with J gene TRBJ2-1; no reliable D call. In germline, CDR1 is SEHNR, CDR2 FQNEAQ (reference sequence). CDR3 length: 14 residues. V shed 5 bases and J shed 7 bases, with 15 bases lying between them.